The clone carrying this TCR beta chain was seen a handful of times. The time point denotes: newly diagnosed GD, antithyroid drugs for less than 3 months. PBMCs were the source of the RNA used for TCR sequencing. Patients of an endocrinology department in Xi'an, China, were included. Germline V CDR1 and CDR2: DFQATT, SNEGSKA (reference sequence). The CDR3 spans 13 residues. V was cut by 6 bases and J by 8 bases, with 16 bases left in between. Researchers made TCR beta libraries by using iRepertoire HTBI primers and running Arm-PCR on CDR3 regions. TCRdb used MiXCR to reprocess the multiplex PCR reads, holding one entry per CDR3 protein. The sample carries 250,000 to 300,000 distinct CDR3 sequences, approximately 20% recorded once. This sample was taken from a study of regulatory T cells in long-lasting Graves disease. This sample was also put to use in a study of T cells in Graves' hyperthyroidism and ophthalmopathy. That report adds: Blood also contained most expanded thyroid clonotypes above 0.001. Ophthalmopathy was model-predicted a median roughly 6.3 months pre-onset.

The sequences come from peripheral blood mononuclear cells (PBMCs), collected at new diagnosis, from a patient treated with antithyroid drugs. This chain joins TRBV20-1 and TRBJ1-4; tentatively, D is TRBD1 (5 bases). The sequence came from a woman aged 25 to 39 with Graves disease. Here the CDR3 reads CSAGAGNGEKLFF. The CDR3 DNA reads TGCAGTGCAGGGGCGGGTAACGGAGAAAAACTGTTTTTT.